This T cell receptor (beta chain) was profiled in a study of beta chain features in type 1 diabetes. Broader study findings: Lower insertion and higher deletion counts appeared at VDJ junctions in type 1 diabetes patients.

This clone was counted between two and nine times. Its antigen is not identified. The entirety of the isolated RNA underwent reverse transcription, so expressed TCRB transcripts were sequenced. Regulatory, naive and central memory T cell samples averaged approximately 3.9 million reads. Sequencing used immunoSEQ multiplex PCR; TCRdb keeps in-frame clones, though not all of them. Of approximately 170,000 clones in the sample, approximately 9% are singletons; the top ten hold over 2%. V was pared by 4 bases and J by 6 bases, with 18 bases between. CDR1 and CDR2 from the germline V gene are SGHDT and YYEEEE. The CDR3 is 15 residues long.

This sequence joins TRBV5-6 and TRBJ2-3; weak D call: TRBD1 (5 bases). The sequenced sample consisted of central memory CD4+ T cells from blood. This TCR was recovered from a young woman in good health. The CDR3 protein is CASSPTPGNHDTQYF. The CDR3 DNA reads as TGTGCCAGCAGCCCCACCCCAGGGAACCATGATACGCAGTATTTT.